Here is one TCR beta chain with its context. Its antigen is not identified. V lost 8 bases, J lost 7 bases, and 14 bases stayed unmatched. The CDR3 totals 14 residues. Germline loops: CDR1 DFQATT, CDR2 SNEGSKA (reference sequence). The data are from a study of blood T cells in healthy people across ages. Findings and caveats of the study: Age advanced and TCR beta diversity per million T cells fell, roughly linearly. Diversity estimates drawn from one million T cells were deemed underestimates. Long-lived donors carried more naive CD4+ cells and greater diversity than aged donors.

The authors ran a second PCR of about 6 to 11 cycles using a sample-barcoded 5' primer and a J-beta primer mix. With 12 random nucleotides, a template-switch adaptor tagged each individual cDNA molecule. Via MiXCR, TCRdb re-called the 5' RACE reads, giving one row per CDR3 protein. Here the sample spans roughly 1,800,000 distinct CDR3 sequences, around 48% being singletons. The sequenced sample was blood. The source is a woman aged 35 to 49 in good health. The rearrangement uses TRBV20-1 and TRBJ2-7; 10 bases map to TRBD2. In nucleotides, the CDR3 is TGCAGTACCAAAAAGCGGGGGGGTCTCAATGAGCAGTACTTC. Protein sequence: CSTKKRGGLNEQYF.